This T cell receptor (beta chain) emerged from a study of blood T cells in healthy people across ages (dated by TCRdb to between 2014 and 2017). A note on the overall study: In model experiments, roughly one uniquely barcoded TCR beta cDNA molecule per two T cells was captured by template switching. For two donors (one aged 18 to 30 and one aged 80 or older), the study analyzed two additional independent replicas of 1 million unique cDNA reads from the same blood draw. Age-related changes in TCR beta repertoire diversity were measured in the study by deep sequencing normalized with unique cDNA molecular identifiers. To avoid experimental bias, donors of different ages were randomly spread across the sequencing lanes. The donors were split into four age groups: young (average around 15 years), middle-aged (around 37), aged (over 55) and long-lived (approximately 80). Paper-wide results and their limitations: Observed TCR beta diversity per million T cells fell roughly linearly with age, and a significant reduction was already apparent by age roughly 40. Compared with the aged group, the long-lived group had more naive CD4+ T cells, fewer expanded clones and increased TCR diversity, suggesting age selection. Because profiling used bulk unsorted PBMCs, naive and antigen-experienced compartments could not be compared conclusively. Estimates of total diversity based on one million sequenced T cells were regarded as lower bounds and as underestimates. The percentage of naive T cells measured by flow cytometry correlated strongly with observed TCR beta diversity. Donor CMV infection status was unknown, potentially confounding age-related changes in expanded clonotypes.

According to the germline V gene, CDR1 reads SGHRS and CDR2 reads YFSETQ. The CDR3 goes from the cysteine to the phenylalanine over 16 residues. Of all the DNA, just the CDR3 is kept, 48 bases in frame from base 1. A distance of 21 bases separates the germline ends of V and J, which lose 1 base and 7 bases respectively. The protocol used for the library was 5' RACE. Sequenced on an Illumina HiSeq 2500. A second PCR of about 7 to 12 cycles was run with a J-beta primer mix and a sample-barcoded 5' primer. A template-switch 5' adaptor carrying 12 random nucleotides introduced a unique molecular identifier onto each TCR beta cDNA molecule. At least 2.5 million CDR3-containing paired-end reads were obtained from each sample. All of the RNA was converted into first-strand cDNA using the Mint cDNA synthesis kit, with a TRBC-specific oligonucleotide serving as the primer. Following uracil-DNA glycosylase treatment, a first 18-cycle PCR with universal primers M1SS and BC2_uni_R was performed on all cDNA. Per the original workflow: Normalization of each sample was performed by random selection of 1 million high-quality reads, each carrying a distinct molecular identifier. Reads with shared molecular identifiers were discarded instead of being binned into consensus sequences. MiTCR, set to a Q25 quality threshold and the strictest error-elimination algorithm, was used for CDR3 identification, clonotype clustering and error correction. Lower-bound total TCR beta diversity was estimated with a nonparametric unseen species model using Euler transformation. Clones were called with MiXCR by TCRdb after fastp trimmed the public reads at Q25, and only in-frame beta chains were retained. When rows share a CDR3 protein, they turn into one entry using the most common DNA and genes. It is TCRdb's table, rather than the study itself, that gives the V and J calls and clone size. This sample lists about 570,000 distinct CDR3 sequences; approximately 27% were detected once. The ten largest account for 18% of the sample.

Donors were 39 systemically healthy Caucasian individuals from Russia aged roughly 6 to 90 years. About 10 milliliters of peripheral blood were drawn from each donor into EDTA-treated Vacutainer tubes. PBMCs were isolated by Ficoll-Paque density-gradient centrifugation, with at least 6.5 million obtained per sample. Trizol reagent was used to extract total RNA from PBMCs, with at least 6 micrograms per sample. The percentages of naive CD45RAhigh/CD27high T cells were determined by flow cytometry on a PBMC aliquot from every donor. At least ten counts were recorded for this clonotype. The clone's antigen remains unknown. Within one base of it there is no much larger clone, and no base qualities were kept.

The sequencing sample was made of blood. The receptor was derived from a woman aged 70-85 years in good health. The sequence is built from TRBV5-1 and TRBJ2-7, and possibly TRBD1, on 6 matching bases. CDR3 region: CASSLSQGHSTEEQYF. The DNA sequence is as follows: TGCGCCAGCAGCTTGAGTCAGGGACACTCAACGGAGGAGCAGTACTTC. Reference TRBV5-1 and TRBJ2-7 genes cover what lies past the CDR3, so the full variable domain is KAGVTQTPRYLIKTRGQQVTLSCSPISGHRSVSWYQQTPGQGLQFLFEYFSETQRNKGNFPGRFSGRQFSNSRSEMNVSTLELGDSALYLCASSLSQGHSTEEQYFGPGTRLTVT.